This T cell receptor (beta chain) is drawn from a study of identical twins. The CDR3 has 16 amino acids. V shed 5 bases and J shed 0 bases, with 15 bases lying between them. Looked up from germline, CDR1 is SEHNR and CDR2 is FQNEAQ (reference sequence). TCRdb redid the calling of the 5' RACE reads with MiXCR, one entry per CDR3 protein. In the table there are roughly 250,000 distinct CDR3 sequences, roughly 13% of which are singletons. Overall study findings and caveats: Twins showed weaker excess sharing in their beta out-of-frame sequences. Fewer insertions characterized abundant cord blood beta clonotypes, whereas memory repertoires showed none. Zero-insertion analyses were open to partial confounding by invariant MAIT and iNKT cells. Researchers reported excess low generation probability among twin-shared out-of-frame alpha sequences.

This clonotype was counted many times. Its specificity is unknown. This chain uses TRBV7-9 with TRBJ2-3, with a weak D call TRBD1 (6 bases). The sequence was collected from a woman aged 18 to 35 in good health. The specimen sequenced was memory (CD45RO+) T cells sorted from blood. CDR3 in amino acids: CASSPTRGGSTDTQYF. CDR3 in DNA: TGTGCCAGCAGCCCTACCCGAGGGGGAAGCACAGATACGCAGTATTTT.